This is a list of T cell receptor beta chains from one sample in a study of T-cell memory formation after mild COVID-19. TCRdb processed the 5' RACE reads anew with MiXCR; each CDR3 protein has one entry. The table shows fewer than 450,000 distinct CDR3 sequences, with 24% occurring only once. Input material: PBMCs or a T cell subset sorted from them (not recorded which). These receptor sequences come from an adult woman who had mild COVID-19 (a few samples of this study predate the infection). Cell type and time point are not known. The CDR3 runs from the conserved cysteine through the conserved F or W. The D gene is left open where the match is weak. Rows may omit the clone size; those that give it use once, few, many or a size class.

size	J	V	D	CDR3	DNA
few	TRBJ2-7	TRBV5-6	.	CASSFRDVYEQYF	TGTGCCAGCAGCTTCCGGGATGTCTACGAGCAGTACTTC
few	TRBJ2-1	TRBV9	.	CASSVVWGTANDNEQFF	TGTGCCAGCAGCGTAGTCTGGGGGACGGCGAATGACAATGAGCAGTTCTTC
few	TRBJ2-7	TRBV7-9	.	CASSSRAGLYEQYF	TGTGCCAGCAGCTCTCGGGCCGGACTCTACGAGCAGTACTTC
.	TRBJ2-1	TRBV4-1	.	CASSQWLKDVHNEQFF	TGCGCCAGCAGCCAGTGGCTTAAGGACGTTCACAATGAGCAGTTCTTC
.	TRBJ2-3	TRBV7-9	TRBD1	CASSFVPGGPTDTQYF	TGTGCCAGCAGCTTCGTGCCAGGGGGCCCCACAGATACGCAGTATTTT
few	TRBJ2-1	TRBV29-1	TRBD2	CSVFRGASGPLWFF	TGCAGCGTTTTTCGCGGAGCTAGCGGGCCCCTTTGGTTCTTC
few	TRBJ1-1	TRBV13	.	CASSPTGEVGNTEAFF	TGTGCCAGCAGTCCTACTGGAGAGGTTGGGAACACTGAAGCTTTCTTT
.	TRBJ2-2	TRBV12-3/TRBV12-4	.	CASRLASANTGELFF	TGTGCCAGCAGACTAGCCTCGGCGAACACCGGGGAGCTGTTTTTT
.	TRBJ1-2	TRBV24-1	.	CATSEMGNYGYTF	TGTGCCACCAGTGAAATGGGTAACTATGGCTACACCTTC
many	TRBJ2-3	TRBV20-1	.	CSARRQPGTDTQYF	TGCAGTGCCCGAAGGCAGCCTGGCACAGATACGCAGTATTTT
few	TRBJ2-7	TRBV4-1	TRBD2	CASSQVRTSGGRSYEQYF	TGCGCCAGCAGCCAAGTTCGGACTAGCGGGGGCCGCTCCTACGAGCAGTACTTC
few	TRBJ2-5	TRBV11-2	.	CASSIDRQETQYF	TGTGCCAGCAGCATAGACAGGCAAGAGACCCAGTACTTC
.	TRBJ2-2	TRBV9	.	CASSPTGTVNTGELFF	TGTGCCAGCAGCCCGACCGGGACGGTGAACACCGGGGAGCTGTTTTTT
few	TRBJ2-2	TRBV7-8	.	CASSRGTVHTGELFF	TGTGCCAGCAGCCGGGGGACAGTCCACACCGGGGAGCTGTTTTTT
few	TRBJ1-6	TRBV30	.	CAWSSGQGNSPLHF	TGTGCCTGGAGCTCGGGGCAGGGTAATTCACCCCTCCACTTT
few	TRBJ2-1	TRBV7-7	TRBD2	CASRGTSGRKRDNEQFF	TGTGCTAGCCGAGGGACTAGCGGGAGGAAAAGAGACAATGAGCAGTTCTTC
.	TRBJ1-2	TRBV2	.	CASSDGVGGHGYTF	TGTGCCAGCAGTGACGGAGTAGGGGGGCATGGCTACACCTTC
many	TRBJ2-3	TRBV15	.	CATSPRDGATDTQYF	TGTGCCACCAGCCCCCGGGACGGAGCCACAGATACGCAGTATTTT
few	TRBJ2-7	TRBV7-9	.	CASSFGFPYEQYF	TGTGCCAGCAGCTTCGGCTTTCCCTACGAGCAGTACTTC
.	TRBJ1-2	TRBV7-2	TRBD1	CASSAKAGQNYGYTF	TGTGCCAGCAGCGCCAAGGCGGGACAGAACTATGGCTACACCTTC
few	TRBJ2-6	TRBV5-1	.	CASSLGLVARAGANVLTF	TGCGCCAGCAGCTTGGGGTTGGTAGCGAGGGCTGGGGCCAACGTCCTGACTTTC
.	TRBJ2-7	TRBV7-2	TRBD1	CASSAAGTDPYEQYF	TGTGCCAGCAGCGCCGCCGGGACAGATCCCTACGAGCAGTACTTC
few	TRBJ2-3	TRBV7-2	TRBD2	CASSRRLGLAGVIDTQYF	TGTGCCAGCAGCCGCCGCCTAGGACTAGCGGGAGTCATAGATACGCAGTATTTT
few	TRBJ2-2	TRBV28	.	CGSRRATGELFF	TGTGGCTCCCGGCGGGCCACCGGGGAGCTGTTTTTT
.	TRBJ1-5	TRBV3-1	.	CASSQDSRGGNQPQHF	TGTGCCAGCAGCCAAGATTCTAGGGGTGGCAATCAGCCCCAGCATTTT
few	TRBJ1-2	TRBV28	TRBD1	CASRTGGHGYTF	TGTGCCAGCCGGACAGGGGGCCATGGCTACACCTTC
few	TRBJ1-1	TRBV7-9	.	CASSLQGRATEAFF	TGTGCCAGCAGCTTACAGGGCAGGGCCACTGAAGCTTTCTTT
.	TRBJ2-1	TRBV7-9	.	CASRGNMGNEQFF	TGTGCCAGCAGGGGCAATATGGGCAATGAGCAGTTCTTC
.	TRBJ1-1	TRBV11-2	.	CASSLDRWGRAGENTEAFF	TGTGCCAGCAGCTTAGATCGGTGGGGCAGGGCAGGAGAGAACACTGAAGCTTTCTTT
.	TRBJ2-3	TRBV12-3/TRBV12-4	.	CASSLGPGLKDTQYF	TGTGCCAGCAGCCTCGGGCCCGGGTTGAAGGATACGCAGTATTTT
.	TRBJ2-7	TRBV15	.	CATSRAGDSLGYEQYF	TGTGCCACCAGCAGAGCGGGAGACAGCCTTGGGTACGAGCAGTACTTC
few	TRBJ2-7	TRBV7-2	TRBD2	CASSPGMGLAEPYEQYF	TGTGCCAGCAGCCCAGGAATGGGACTAGCGGAGCCCTACGAGCAGTACTTC
many	TRBJ2-1	TRBV7-9	.	CASSLLSTGAYEQFF	TGTGCCAGCAGCTTATTGTCGACAGGTGCTTATGAGCAGTTCTTC
few	TRBJ2-2	TRBV27	.	CASRITPNTGELFF	TGTGCCAGCAGAATCACACCCAACACCGGGGAGCTGTTTTTT
few	TRBJ1-1	TRBV12-3/TRBV12-4	.	CASSLMVNTEAFF	TGTGCCAGCAGTTTAATGGTGAACACTGAAGCTTTCTTT
.	TRBJ1-5	TRBV9	.	CASSVDGNSNQPQHF	TGTGCCAGCAGCGTAGACGGGAATAGCAATCAGCCCCAGCATTTT
.	TRBJ2-7	TRBV5-6	.	CASSFWAGDEQYF	TGTGCCAGCAGCTTCTGGGCAGGGGACGAGCAGTACTTC
.	TRBJ2-3	TRBV5-1	TRBD2	CASSLVAGVIDTQYF	TGCGCCAGCAGCTTGGTAGCGGGAGTCATAGATACGCAGTATTTT
.	TRBJ1-1	TRBV7-3	.	CASSLSGGHLNTEAFF	TGTGCCAGCAGCTTATCGGGGGGACACTTGAACACTGAAGCTTTCTTT
few	TRBJ1-2	TRBV6-5	TRBD1	CASSAPGQGNYGYTF	TGTGCCAGCAGTGCCCCGGGACAGGGTAACTATGGCTACACCTTC
.	TRBJ2-1	TRBV21-1	.	CASSKESSDYYNEQFF	TGTGCCAGCAGCAAAGAGAGCTCGGACTACTACAATGAGCAGTTCTTC
.	TRBJ2-1	TRBV29-1	.	CSVVWTSRDNEQFF	TGCAGCGTTGTATGGACCTCCAGGGACAATGAGCAGTTCTTC
few	TRBJ2-7	TRBV4-1	.	CASSFWDTYEQYF	TGCGCCAGCAGCTTCTGGGACACTTACGAGCAGTACTTC
many	TRBJ2-3	TRBV5-1	.	CASSLTTDTQYF	TGCGCCAGCAGCTTGACCACAGATACGCAGTATTTT
few	TRBJ1-6	TRBV11-2	.	CASSLGRQRNSPLHF	TGTGCCAGCAGCTTAGGTCGTCAGCGCAATTCACCCCTCCACTTT
.	TRBJ1-6	TRBV12-3/TRBV12-4	TRBD1	CASSYRGSPLHF	TGTGCCAGCAGTTACAGGGGTTCACCCCTCCACTTT
.	TRBJ2-1	TRBV12-3/TRBV12-4	.	CASTALSITYNEQFF	TGTGCCAGCACTGCTCTGAGCATCACCTACAATGAGCAGTTCTTC
.	TRBJ2-7	TRBV6-5	.	CASSFQPTYEQYF	TGTGCCAGCAGTTTCCAGCCTACCTACGAGCAGTACTTC
.	TRBJ1-1	TRBV7-9	.	CATEISPLTEAFF	TGTGCCACCGAGATTAGTCCCTTGACTGAAGCTTTCTTT
.	TRBJ2-6	TRBV7-6	TRBD2	CASSWGLATSGANVLTF	TGTGCCAGCAGCTGGGGACTAGCCACCTCTGGGGCCAACGTCCTGACTTTC
few	TRBJ2-1	TRBV7-9	.	CASSSSPRQSYNEQFF	TGTGCCAGCAGCTCATCTCCGAGACAGTCCTACAATGAGCAGTTCTTC
.	TRBJ2-5	TRBV24-1	TRBD2	CATSTLAGGRETQYF	TGTGCCACCAGTACACTAGCGGGGGGGCGTGAGACCCAGTACTTC
few	TRBJ2-7	TRBV20-1	.	CSARESSAVYEQYF	TGCAGTGCTAGAGAATCTAGCGCTGTTTACGAGCAGTACTTC
.	TRBJ1-1	TRBV4-1	.	CASSQEARPFKAEAFF	TGCGCCAGCAGCCAAGAGGCTAGGCCCTTCAAAGCTGAAGCTTTCTTT
.	TRBJ1-1	TRBV7-6	.	CASSAGRRGGTEAFF	TGTGCCAGCAGCGCCGGACGTCGGGGAGGCACTGAAGCTTTCTTT
few	TRBJ2-7	TRBV5-1	.	CASSDSAYEQYF	TGCGCCAGCAGTGACAGCGCCTACGAGCAGTACTTC
many	TRBJ1-1	TRBV18	.	CASSPKHGTNTEAFF	TGTGCCAGCTCACCAAAACACGGCACAAACACTGAAGCTTTCTTT